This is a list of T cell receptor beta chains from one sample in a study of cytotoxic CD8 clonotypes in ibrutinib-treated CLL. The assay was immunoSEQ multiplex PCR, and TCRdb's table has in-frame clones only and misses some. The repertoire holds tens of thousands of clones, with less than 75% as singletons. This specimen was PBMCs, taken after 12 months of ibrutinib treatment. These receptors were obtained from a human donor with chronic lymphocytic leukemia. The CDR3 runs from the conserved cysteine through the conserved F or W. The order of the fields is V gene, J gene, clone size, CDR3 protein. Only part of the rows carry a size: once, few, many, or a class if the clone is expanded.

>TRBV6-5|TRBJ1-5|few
CASGRGAGQPQHF
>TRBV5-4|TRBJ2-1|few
CASSLDPNAASSYEQFF
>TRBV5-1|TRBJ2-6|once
CASSWTGVSSGANVLTF
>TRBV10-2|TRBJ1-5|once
CASSVQVNQPQHF
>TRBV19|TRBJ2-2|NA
CASSIKVLAGYTGELFF
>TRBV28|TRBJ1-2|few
CAGQGAYGYTF
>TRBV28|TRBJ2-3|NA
CASSFAGADTQYF
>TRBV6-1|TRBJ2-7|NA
CASILAAPGEQYF
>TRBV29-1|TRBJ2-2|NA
CSGKYVVTGELFF
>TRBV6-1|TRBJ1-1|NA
CASNLGQANTEAFF
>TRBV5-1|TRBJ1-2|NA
CASSPTPKIDYGYTF
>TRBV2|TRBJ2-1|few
CASSPTLSGGGAGEQFF
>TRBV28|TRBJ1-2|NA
CASSLGAGYFDYGYTF
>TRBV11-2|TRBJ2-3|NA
CASSLGSSGSSTDTQYF
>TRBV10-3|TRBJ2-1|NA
CATRGLGNEQFF
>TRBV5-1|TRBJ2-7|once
CASSLEGRGTGEQYF
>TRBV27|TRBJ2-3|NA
CASSLQGVTDTQYF
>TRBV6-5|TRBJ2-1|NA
CASTRRGRGYNEQFF
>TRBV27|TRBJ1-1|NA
CASRTGTSGTEAFF
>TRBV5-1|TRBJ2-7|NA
CASRRDIDSYEQYF
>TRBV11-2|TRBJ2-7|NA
CASSLMLGRGYEQYF
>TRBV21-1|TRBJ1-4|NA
CASSKSEKLFF
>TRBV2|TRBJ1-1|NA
CASSEGGRTEAFF
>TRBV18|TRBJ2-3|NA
CASSPSAPSGDTQYF
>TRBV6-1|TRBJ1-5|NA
CASSAKHWTEPQHF
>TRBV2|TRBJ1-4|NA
CASSVRLNNEKLFF